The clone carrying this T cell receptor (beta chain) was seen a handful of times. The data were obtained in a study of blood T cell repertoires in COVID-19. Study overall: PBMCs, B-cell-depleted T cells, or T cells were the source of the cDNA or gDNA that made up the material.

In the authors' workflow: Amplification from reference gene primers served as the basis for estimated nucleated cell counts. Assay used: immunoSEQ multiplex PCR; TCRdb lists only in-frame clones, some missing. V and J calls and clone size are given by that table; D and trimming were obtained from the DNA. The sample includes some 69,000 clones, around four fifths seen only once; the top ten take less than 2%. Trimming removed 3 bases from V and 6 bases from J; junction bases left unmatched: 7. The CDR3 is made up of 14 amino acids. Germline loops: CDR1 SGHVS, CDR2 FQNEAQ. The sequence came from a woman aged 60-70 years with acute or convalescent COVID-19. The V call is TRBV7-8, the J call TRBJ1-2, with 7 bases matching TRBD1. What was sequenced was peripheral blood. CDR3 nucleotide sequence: TGTGCCAGCAGCTTGGAGATGCAGGGGGATGGCTACACCTTC. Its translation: CASSLEMQGDGYTF.